These 31 T cell receptor beta chains were all obtained from the same sample, sequenced in a study of cytomegalovirus exposure and HLA in healthy donors. Primers: 60 Vbeta forward and 13 Jbeta reverse. The protocol was immunoSEQ multiplex PCR, while the TCRdb copy is restricted to in-frame clones and leaves out a portion. The repertoire has approximately 160,000 clones, approximately 78% of them found once; the top ten carry about 0.98%. The specimen sequenced was PBMCs. These TCRs come from a girl aged 2 to 10 in good health and CMV-seropositive.

The sample holds a few counts of this clone. The chain carries TRBV9 and TRBJ2-6; a possible D gene is TRBD1 (6 bases). This CDR3 contains 16 residues. CDR1 and CDR2 from the germline V gene are SGDLS and YYNGEE. Trimming removed 1 base at V and 4 bases at J, with 12 bases between. The CDR3 coding sequence is TGTGCCAGCAGCGTAACGTCAGGGGCGGGGGCCAACGTCCTGACTTTC. Amino acids: CASSVTSGAGANVLTF. Based on the CDR3 plus reference TRBV9 and TRBJ2-6, the full variable domain is DSGVTQTPKHLITATGQRVTLRCSPRSGDLSVYWYQQSLDQGLQFLIQYYNGEERAKGNILERFSAQQFPDLHSELNLSSLELGDSALYFCASSVTSGAGANVLTFGAGSRLTVL.

This chain uses TRBV5-1 with TRBJ1-1; TRBD1 matches at 11 bases. This CDR3 has 14 residues. The ends lost 2 bases at V and 8 bases at J; junction bases unmatched: 5. Germline CDR1 SGHRS, CDR2 YFSETQ. CDR3 coding DNA: TGCGCCAGCAGCTTTCCCGGGACAGGGGGGGAAGCTTTCTTT. It is translated as CASSFPGTGGEAFF.

The chain employs TRBV4-1 and TRBJ2-1; 9 bases match TRBD2. Unmatched junction bases numbered 12, after V lost 4 bases and J lost 8 bases. The CDR3 sequence is 16 residues long. Germline V gene lookup returns CDR1 MGHRA and CDR2 YSYEKL. In DNA form, the CDR3 reads TGCGCCAGCAGCCGAGAGACAGGGACTAGCCTATATGAGCAGTTCTTC. As protein: CASSRETGTSLYEQFF.

The chain has TRBV28 and TRBJ1-2, with TRBD1 identical over 10 bases. Germline V lookup: CDR1 MDHEN, CDR2 SYDVKM. CDR3 length: 16 residues. V trimming: 2 bases; J trimming: 6 bases; junction bases outside the gene matches: 9. Here the CDR3 DNA reads TGTGCCAGCAGTTTACCTTCCGGGACAGGGGATCATGGCTACACCTTC. This gives the protein CASSLPSGTGDHGYTF.

In regard to this clone: The identical CDR3 is also encoded by other nucleotide sequences in the sample. In DNA form, the CDR3 reads TGTGCCAGCAGTTATAGCGGGAGTTACAATGAGCAGTTCTTC. Its translation is CASSYSGSYNEQFF. The V and J genes are TRBV6-6 and TRBJ2-1, with 9 bases that match TRBD2. The length of the CDR3 is 14 residues. The germline V gene encodes CDR1 MNHNY and CDR2 SVGAGI (reference sequence). With 3 bases clipped from V and 4 bases from J, the junction kept 1 base outside the gene matches.

This chain connects TRBV9 to TRBJ2-2; 10 positions agree with TRBD2. The CDR3 length is 17 residues. The V and J ends lost 4 bases and 2 bases, in that order; junction bases with no gene match: 8. CDR1 and CDR2 from the germline V gene are SGDLS and YYNGEE. The CDR3: CASSPSGLAVNTGELFF. Written as DNA, the CDR3 is TGTGCCAGCAGCCCCAGCGGACTAGCGGTTAACACCGGGGAGCTGTTTTTT.

There are a few counts of this clone. CDR3 sequence reads: CAWGHGDEKLFF. DNA of the CDR3: TGTGCCTGGGGACACGGAGATGAAAAACTGTTTTTT. The chain carries TRBV30 and TRBJ1-4; possibly TRBD1 for D (5 bases). The CDR3 extends over 12 amino acids. Between the trimmed V and J ends, which lost 5 bases and 6 bases, there was a span of 10 bases. Germline CDR1 is GTSNPN and CDR2 is SVGIG (reference sequence). The variable domain in full, with the rest retrieved from reference TRBV30 and TRBJ1-4, is SQTIHQWPATLVQPVGSPLSLECTVEGTSNPNLYWYRQAAGRGLQLLFYSVGIGQISSEVPQNLSASRPQDRQFILSSKKLLLSDSGFYLCAWGHGDEKLFFGSGTQLSVL.

The gene calls are TRBV12-5 and TRBJ2-3, with 9 bases fitting TRBD2. Germline-derived CDR1 and CDR2 are LGHNT and FRNRAP. V shed 6 bases and J 5 bases; nucleotides not matched to a gene: 9. This CDR3 spans 15 amino acids. As DNA, the CDR3 is TGTGCTAGTGGGTTAGCGGGAGCAGGTGGAGATACGCAGTATTTT. Protein product: CASGLAGAGGDTQYF.

The rearrangement links TRBV7-9 to TRBJ1-2; D remains unclear. The CDR3 extends over 12 amino acids. Trimming removed 1 base from V and 11 bases from J, with 11 bases in between. Germline CDR1 is SEHNR and CDR2 is FQNEAQ (reference sequence). Here the CDR3 reads CASSLDMTGYTF. Written as DNA, the CDR3 is TGTGCCAGCAGCTTAGACATGACGGGGTACACCTTC.

The chain couples TRBV6-5 to TRBJ1-1; TRBD1 is a possible D gene (5 bases). This CDR3 comprises 15 residues. The germline V and J ends were trimmed by 10 bases and 2 bases, with 20 bases remaining between them. The germline V gene has CDR1 MNHEY and CDR2 SVGAGI. CDR3 sequence: CATLRGAHSNTEAFF. The CDR3 region has the DNA TGTGCCACCTTACGCGGGGCCCACTCTAACACTGAAGCTTTCTTT.

The gene calls are TRBV10-2 and TRBJ1-3; D gene unclear. From germline, CDR1 is WSHSY and CDR2 SAAADI. This CDR3 has 14 residues. The V end lost 8 bases, the J end lost 3 bases, and 14 bases lay between the germline ends. The CDR3 DNA is TGCGCCAGCGCTGACCGTGACTTTGGAAACACCATATATTTT. Its translation: CASADRDFGNTIYF.

The genes are TRBV15 and TRBJ1-5; 12 bases are a match to TRBD1. Losses at the gene ends were 1 base for V and 5 bases for J; bases not matched to a gene: 15. This CDR3 is 20 amino acids long. CDR1 and CDR2 from the germline V gene are LNHNV and YYDKDF (reference sequence). The CDR3 loop reads CATSRVRGTGGPIYDQPQHF. The CDR3 DNA is TGTGCCACCAGCAGAGTGCGGGGGACAGGGGGCCCCATTTACGATCAGCCCCAGCATTTT.

V usage is TRBV29-1 and J usage is TRBJ2-2; no reliable D call. Looked up from germline, CDR1 is SQVTM and CDR2 is ANQGSEA. CDR3 length: 11 residues. Trimming took off 4 bases at V and 5 bases at J, with 5 bases between the two ends. The DNA for the CDR3 is TGCAGCGTTGCCTTGACCGGGGAGCTGTTTTTT. Its protein product is CSVALTGELFF.

The chain combines TRBV18 with TRBJ2-5, with a possible D match to TRBD1 (6 bases). Germline V gene data show CDR1 as KGHSH and CDR2 as LQKENI. This CDR3 comprises 15 residues. V lost 6 bases and J 1 base, leaving 15 bases between the germline ends. The CDR3 protein is CASSRGVDSQETQYF. The CDR3 DNA sequence: TGTGCCAGCTCCCGAGGTGTGGACAGCCAAGAGACCCAGTACTTC. The complete variable domain, with remaining parts taken from reference TRBV18 and TRBJ2-5, reads NAGVMQNPRHLVRRRGQEARLRCSPMKGHSHVYWYRQLPEEGLKFMVYLQKENIIDESGMPKERFSAEFPKEGPSILRIQQVVRGDSAAYFCASSRGVDSQETQYFGPGTRLLVL.

The chain joins TRBV4-1 to TRBJ2-7, with 12 bases aligning to TRBD2. This CDR3 has 18 amino acids. Looked up from germline, CDR1 is MGHRA and CDR2 is YSYEKL. V was pared by 3 bases and J by 2 bases, with 11 bases of the junction left unmatched. CDR3 loop: CASSQMSKTSGGTYEQYF. In DNA, the CDR3 is TGCGCCAGCAGCCAGATGAGTAAGACTAGCGGGGGAACCTACGAGCAGTACTTC.

This chain joins TRBV5-1 and TRBJ1-1; tentative D call: TRBD1 (6 bases). V dropped 4 bases and J dropped 2 bases, with 12 bases sitting between them. CDR1 is SGHRS, CDR2 YFSETQ, per germline. The CDR3 runs 14 residues. The CDR3 reads CASSPGTSNTEAFF. The DNA for the CDR3 is TGCGCCAGCAGCCCGGGGACAAGTAACACTGAAGCTTTCTTT.

The chain links TRBV5-8 to TRBJ2-7, with TRBD2 matching over 7 bases. CDR1 and CDR2 from the germline V gene are SGHTS and YDEGEE. The ends lost 3 bases at V and 3 bases at J; junction bases unmatched: 6. The CDR3 is 14 amino acids. CDR3 loop: CASSYRTRLYEQYF. Written as DNA, the CDR3 is TGTGCCAGCAGCTACCGGACTAGGCTCTACGAGCAGTACTTC.

This chain connects TRBV9 to TRBJ2-2; 16 bases line up with TRBD2. The CDR3 is made up of 19 amino acids. Germline lookup yields CDR1 SGDLS and CDR2 YYNGEE. The V and J ends lost 4 bases and 5 bases, in that order; junction bases with no gene match: 11. The CDR3 coding sequence is TGTGCCAGCAGCTTAACCGCGGGACTAGCGGGAGGGCGGACCGGGGAGCTGTTTTTT. It specifies CASSLTAGLAGGRTGELFF.

The CDR3 DNA reads TGCGCCAGCCTCAGGGGCTCGGTTGAAGAGACCCAGTACTTC. This translates into CASLRGSVEETQYF. This chain joins TRBV5-1 and TRBJ2-5, with D maybe TRBD1 (6 bases). The CDR3 is 14 residues long. Germline CDR1 is SGHRS and CDR2 is YFSETQ. Trimming left V 7 bases short and J 3 bases short, with 16 bases between.

The chain has TRBV4-2 and TRBJ2-7, with 12 bases lining up with TRBD1. Losses at the gene ends were 6 bases for V and 1 base for J; bases not matched to a gene: 7. The CDR3 extends over 16 amino acids. The germline V gene has CDR1 LGHNA and CDR2 YNFKEQ. The CDR3 nucleotides read TGTGCCAGCAGACCCGGGACAGGGGGCGATTCCTACGAGCAGTACTTC. It is translated as CASRPGTGGDSYEQYF.

The CDR3, as DNA: TGTGCCAGCAGCTTCGGGACAGTGTACACCGGGGAGCTGTTTTTT. It yields the protein CASSFGTVYTGELFF. The chain employs TRBV7-9 and TRBJ2-2, with 7 bases lining up with TRBD1. The junction had 4 bases not matched to a gene; V was cut back by 3 bases and J by 3 bases. The germline V gene has CDR1 SEHNR and CDR2 FQNEAQ (reference sequence). This CDR3 contains 15 residues.

The chain employs TRBV25-1 and TRBJ2-3; TRBD1 matches 7 bases. V lost 9 bases, J lost 0 bases, and 3 bases stayed unmatched. This CDR3 has 13 residues. CDR1 is MGHDK and CDR2 is SYGVNS in the germline V gene. CDR3 DNA: TGTGCCAGTGGGGACAGTAGCACAGATACGCAGTATTTT. Encoded protein: CASGDSSTDTQYF. Full variable domain (remainder filled in from reference TRBV25-1 and TRBJ2-3): EADIYQTPRYLVIGTGKKITLECSQTMGHDKMYWYQQDPGMELHLIHYSYGVNSTEKGDLSSESTVSRIRTEHFPLTLESARPSHTSQYLCASGDSSTDTQYFGPGTRLTVL.

The chain carries TRBV18 and TRBJ1-1; D is undetermined. Germline values: CDR1 KGHSH, CDR2 LQKENI. The CDR3 has 13 amino acids. V was cut by 3 bases and J by 0 bases, with 5 bases left in between. CDR3 DNA sequence: TGTGCCAGCTCACCGGGCTTGAACACTGAAGCTTTCTTT. Translating gives CASSPGLNTEAFF.

V usage is TRBV6-5 and J usage is TRBJ2-1; D is unclear. Germline assignment: CDR1 MNHEY and CDR2 SVGAGI. The CDR3 length is 12 residues. V shed 2 bases and J shed 7 bases, with 6 bases lying between them. The CDR3 DNA reads as TGTGCCAGCAGTTACGGGCGTAATGAGCAGTTCTTC. Translation gives CASSYGRNEQFF.

The J gene is TRBJ2-7, the V gene TRBV30; D possibly corresponds to TRBD1 (6 bases). This CDR3 has 13 amino acids. CDR1 is GTSNPN, CDR2 SVGIG, per germline (reference sequence). Trimming cost V 0 bases and J 2 bases, with 8 bases left between them. The DNA for the CDR3 is TGTGCCTGGAGTGTACCAGGGGCCTACGAGCAGTACTTC. Translating gives CAWSVPGAYEQYF.

This clone was seen a handful of times. The chain's CDR3 is CASSYSRRTGIRHTQYF. The CDR3 DNA reads as TGTGCCAGCAGCTACTCCCGGAGGACAGGGATAAGGCATACGCAGTATTTT. The chain recombines TRBV28 with TRBJ2-3; 8 bases agree with TRBD1. After removal of 6 bases from V and 7 bases from J, the junction contained 18 bases not matched to a gene. The CDR3 loop spans 17 amino acids. Germline V lookup: CDR1 MDHEN, CDR2 SYDVKM.

The gene calls are TRBV5-1 and TRBJ2-5; TRBD2 matches at 11 bases. CDR1 and CDR2 from the germline V gene are SGHRS and YFSETQ. The CDR3 has 15 amino acids. V was clipped by 3 bases and J by 5 bases; unmatched bases: 6. CDR3 sequence: CASSSKLAGVETQYF. The CDR3 DNA reads TGCGCCAGCAGCTCCAAACTAGCGGGAGTGGAGACCCAGTACTTC.

CDR3 in amino acids: CAWSSASEQYF. The CDR3, as DNA: TGTGCCTGGAGTTCCGCCTCCGAGCAGTACTTC. V is TRBV30 and J is TRBJ2-5; D call uncertain. The J call may not be correct, given that the DNA end is closer to TRBJ2-7. CDR1 and CDR2 from the germline V gene are GTSNPN and SVGIG (reference sequence). The CDR3 loop spans 11 amino acids.

This chain links TRBV28 with TRBJ1-5; D gene ambiguous. The ends were cut back, 5 bases at V and 5 bases at J, with 7 bases in the middle. This CDR3 contains 12 residues. Germline V lookup: CDR1 MDHEN, CDR2 SYDVKM. CDR3 nucleotide sequence: TGTGCCAGCAGTGAGAGGGATCAGCCCCAGCATTTT. Encoded protein: CASSERDQPQHF.

V usage is TRBV5-1 and J usage is TRBJ1-1; 8 nucleotides agree with TRBD1. Germline assignment: CDR1 SGHRS and CDR2 YFSETQ. Trimming at V came to 3 bases and at J to 2 bases, leaving 3 bases not matched to a gene. The CDR3 covers 14 residues. Written as DNA, the CDR3 is TGCGCCAGCAGCTCGGGGACAGGAAACACTGAAGCTTTCTTT. Protein: CASSSGTGNTEAFF. Drawing the rest from reference TRBV5-1 and TRBJ1-1, the complete variable domain is KAGVTQTPRYLIKTRGQQVTLSCSPISGHRSVSWYQQTPGQGLQFLFEYFSETQRNKGNFPGRFSGRQFSNSRSEMNVSTLELGDSALYLCASSSGTGNTEAFFGQGTRLTVV.

V and J are TRBV4-1 and TRBJ2-3; no clear D. The CDR3 runs 16 residues. CDR1 and CDR2 from the germline V gene are MGHRA and YSYEKL. The V end was cut by 0 bases, the J end by 2 bases, with 12 bases between. The CDR3 reads CASSQDDTAYTDTQYF. The CDR3 bases are TGCGCCAGCAGCCAAGATGATACAGCCTACACAGATACGCAGTATTTT.